This TCR beta chain was found in a study of blood T cell repertoires in COVID-19. For the study at large: Acute and convalescent COVID-19 samples came from the United States, Italy and Spain.

Measured with immunoSEQ multiplex PCR; TCRdb has only the in-frame clones, and not every one. Of roughly 250,000 clones listed, approximately 90% are singletons. CDR3 length: 13 amino acids. The V end was cut by 1 base, the J end by 7 bases, with 8 bases between. V and J are TRBV12-3 or TRBV12-4 and TRBJ1-5; the D is unclear. Sequenced sample: peripheral blood. The source is a young man with acute or convalescent COVID-19. The CDR3 DNA reads TGTGCCAGCAGTTTAGAGGAGGGCCAGCCCCAGCATTTT. This translates into CASSLEEGQPQHF.